This T cell receptor beta chain was captured by sequencing in a study of identical twins. Findings of the study overall: Twin-shared out-of-frame alpha sequences showed excess low generation probability. Less excess twin sharing appeared in beta out-of-frame sequences.

V trimming: 3 bases; J trimming: 4 bases; junction bases outside the gene matches: 6. The germline CDR1 and CDR2 sequences are MNHEY and SVGAGI. The CDR3 is 15 amino acids. MiXCR was run by TCRdb on the 5' RACE reads, yielding one entry per CDR3 protein. Here the sample spans approximately 210,000 distinct CDR3 sequences, around 10% being singletons. This clonotype was picked up many times. Its antigen is not identified. Sequencing was carried out using memory (CD45RO+) T cells sorted from blood. V and J are TRBV6-5 and TRBJ2-1; 7 nucleotides agree with TRBD2. The sequence derives from a woman aged 18-29 years in good health. In DNA form, the CDR3 reads TGTGCCAGCAGTTATTTGTCTAGCGGATACAATGAGCAGTTCTTC. Its protein product is CASSYLSSGYNEQFF.